Following are 31 T cell receptor beta chains from one sample sequenced in a study of blood T cell repertoires in COVID-19. Profiling relied on immunoSEQ multiplex PCR, and the TCRdb table lists in-frame clones only, not all of them. The sample carries about 130,000 clones, around 83% recorded once. What was sequenced was PBMCs or T cells enriched from blood (not recorded which). Every receptor here comes from a man under 40 who had recovered from COVID-19.

This clone was counted a few times. Written as DNA, the CDR3 is TGCGCCAGCAGCCAAGGGGCTAGCGGGGGGGCCTACGAGCAGTACGTC. This encodes CASSQGASGGAYEQYV. The rearrangement joins TRBV4-1 to TRBJ2-7; 12 bases agree with TRBD2. V lost 1 base to trimming and J lost 2 bases; unmatched junction nucleotides: 3. CDR3 size: 16 residues. Per the germline V gene, CDR1 is MGHRA and CDR2 is YSYEKL.

The chain couples TRBV11-2 to TRBJ2-3, with 8 bases identical to TRBD1. V gave up 5 bases and J gave up 5 bases; unmatched junction bases: 3. The length of the CDR3 is 13 residues. CDR1 SGHAT and CDR2 FQNNGV come from the germline V gene. The CDR3 DNA sequence: TGTGCCAGCAGCGCAGACAGGGGAGATACGCAGTATTTT. Translation gives CASSADRGDTQYF.

The J gene is TRBJ1-1, the V gene TRBV6-5, with a tentative D call TRBD1 (5 bases). The CDR3 covers 14 residues. V lost 0 bases and J 4 bases, leaving 9 bases between the germline ends. CDR1 is MNHEY, CDR2 SVGAGI, per germline. This CDR3 is CASSYSPGGTEAFF. CDR3 DNA sequence: TGTGCCAGCAGTTACTCGCCGGGGGGCACTGAAGCTTTCTTT.

The rearrangement links TRBV5-6 to TRBJ1-2; possibly TRBD1 for D (5 bases). This CDR3 contains 16 residues. Germline assignment: CDR1 SGHDT and CDR2 YYEEEE. With 4 bases removed from V and 2 bases from J, the gap between germline ends came to 18 bases. The CDR3 bases are TGTGCCAGCAGCGGTTCTGGCGGGACCTCCAACTATGGCTACACCTTC. Translating gives CASSGSGGTSNYGYTF.

The V gene is TRBV5-5, the J gene TRBJ1-1; 7 bases line up with TRBD1. This CDR3 is built from 14 residues. Germline values: CDR1 SGHKS, CDR2 YYEKEE (reference sequence). The V and J ends lost 5 bases and 8 bases, in that order; junction bases with no gene match: 12. CDR3 in DNA: TGTGCCAGCAGTGTAGGTACAGGGGAGGTGGAAGCTTTCTTT. This encodes CASSVGTGEVEAFF.

This clone was seen only once. The chain recombines TRBV20-1 with TRBJ2-1; D gene ambiguous. CDR1 and CDR2 from the germline V gene are DFQATT and SNEGSKA (reference sequence). The CDR3 is 10 residues long. V lost 6 bases and J lost 4, with 4 bases in between. CDR3 DNA: TGCAGTGCCAAATACAATGAGCAGTTCTTC. This translates into CSAKYNEQFF.

V and J are TRBV7-9 and TRBJ2-4, with unresolved D. The CDR3 loop spans 15 amino acids. Germline V CDR1 and CDR2: SEHNR, FQNEAQ (reference sequence). V was trimmed by 1 base and J by 5 bases, leaving 12 bases between them. The CDR3 bases are TGTGCCAGCAGCTTAGGAGTAGGAGTGGAAAACATTCAGTACTTC. Its translation is CASSLGVGVENIQYF.

This clone was picked up one time. This chain links TRBV5-5 with TRBJ1-1; weak D call: TRBD1 (6 bases). The V end lost 3 bases, the J end lost 7 bases, and 10 bases lay between the germline ends. The CDR3 has 12 residues. Germline lookup yields CDR1 SGHKS and CDR2 YYEKEE (reference sequence). CDR3 DNA: TGTGCCAGCAGCTCCCAGGGGATTGAAGCTTTCTTT. Amino acids: CASSSQGIEAFF.

This clone is termed medium-sized. J is TRBJ2-5 and V is TRBV7-7; TRBD2 might be the D (6 bases). Trimming cost V 6 bases and J 5 bases, with 22 bases left between them. CDR1 SSHAT and CDR2 FNYEAQ come from the germline V gene (reference sequence). The CDR3 sequence is 16 residues long. CDR3 in amino acids: CASSLGEAKGQETQYF. CDR3 DNA: TGTGCCAGCAGTCTAGGGGAGGCGAAGGGCCAGGAGACCCAGTACTTC.

The rearrangement uses TRBV10-1 and TRBJ2-3, with 11 bases aligning to TRBD1. The CDR3 contains 15 residues. CDR1 and CDR2 (germline): WNHNN, SYGVQD (reference sequence). With 2 bases clipped from V and 3 bases from J, the junction kept 1 base outside the gene matches. CDR3 sequence reads: CASSEGQGATDTQYF. DNA of the CDR3: TGCGCCAGCAGTGAGGGACAGGGGGCAACAGATACGCAGTATTTT.

The gene calls are TRBV6-2 or TRBV6-3 and TRBJ1-3; D is undetermined. The CDR3 has 14 residues. Germline lookup yields CDR1 MNHEY and CDR2 SVGEGT. Trimming shortened V by 2 bases and J by 8 bases, and 13 bases separated the two germline ends. The CDR3 region is CASSYTAAADTIYF. The CDR3 nucleotides read TGTGCCAGCAGTTACACTGCCGCCGCGGACACCATATATTTT.

The chain links TRBV7-9 to TRBJ2-1; the D gene is possibly TRBD1 (5 bases). Germline V gene lookup returns CDR1 SEHNR and CDR2 FQNEAQ (reference sequence). This CDR3 region has 13 residues. V shed 10 bases and J shed 0 bases, with 10 bases lying between them. CDR3 residues: CATIGDSYNEQFF. CDR3 in DNA: TGTGCCACTATAGGGGACTCCTACAATGAGCAGTTCTTC. Full variable domain (missing parts from reference TRBV7-9 and TRBJ2-1): DTGVSQNPRHKITKRGQNVTFRCDPISEHNRLYWYRQTLGQGPEFLTYFQNEAQLEKSRLLSDRFSAERPKGSFSTLEIQRTEQGDSAMYLCATIGDSYNEQFFGPGTRLTVL.

This clone was observed a single time. The chain combines TRBV19 with TRBJ2-1, with D perhaps TRBD2 (5 bases). This CDR3 has 15 amino acids. CDR1 and CDR2 (germline): LNHDA, SQIVND (reference sequence). V was trimmed by 1 base and J by 1 base, leaving 8 bases between them. CDR3 loop: CASSIGRESYNEQFF. CDR3 DNA: TGTGCCAGTAGTATAGGTAGGGAGTCCTACAATGAGCAGTTCTTC.

This chain joins TRBV2 and TRBJ1-2; D is ambiguous. The V and J ends lost 7 bases and 3 bases respectively, with 18 bases between them. CDR3 length: 15 residues. From germline, CDR1 is SNHLY and CDR2 FYNNEI. The CDR3 loop is CASKFGSSEYYGYTF. DNA for the CDR3: TGTGCCAGCAAATTCGGGAGCTCCGAGTACTATGGCTACACCTTC.

In this sample, this clone turned up a few times. V gene TRBV6-2 or TRBV6-3 combines with J gene TRBJ2-1; D is possibly TRBD2 (6 bases). Germline V gene sequence: CDR1 MNHEY, CDR2 SVGEGT. This CDR3 has 14 amino acids. V shed 0 bases and J shed 9 bases, with 12 bases lying between them. CDR3 bases: TGTGCCAGCAGTTACTCTGAGACTAGTGGTGAGCAGTTCTTC. This translates into CASSYSETSGEQFF.

The chain couples TRBV5-6 to TRBJ1-2; D is undetermined. Trimming left V 1 base short and J 4 bases short, with 14 bases between. The germline gives CDR1 SGHDT, CDR2 YYEEEE. This CDR3 spans 15 amino acids. CDR3 DNA: TGTGCCAGCAGCTTGTTTTTAACAGAAATCTATGGCTACACCTTC. This sequence encodes CASSLFLTEIYGYTF. The full variable domain, rest sourced from reference TRBV5-6 and TRBJ1-2, is DAGVTQSPTHLIKTRGQQVTLRCSPKSGHDTVSWYQQALGQGPQFIFQYYEEEERQRGNFPDRFSGHQFPNYSSELNVNALLLGDSALYLCASSLFLTEIYGYTFGSGTRLTVV.

This clone turned up a few times. The J gene is TRBJ2-7, the V gene TRBV6-1, with 10 bases fitting TRBD2. Germline V gives CDR1 MNHNS, CDR2 SASEGT. V dropped 1 base and J dropped 4; count of bases not matched to a gene: 4. The CDR3 totals 15 residues. The CDR3, as DNA: TGTGCCAGCAGTGAAGAACTAGCGGGGTCGTACGAGCAGTACGTC. Protein: CASSEELAGSYEQYV.

The V gene is TRBV14, the J gene TRBJ1-6; D is unresolved. Germline-derived CDR1 and CDR2 are SGHDN and FVKESK. The CDR3 sequence is 12 residues long. The V and J ends lost 2 bases and 13 bases respectively, with 9 bases between them. CDR3 in DNA: TGTGCCAGCAGCCAAAAAAACGGTCCCCTCCACTTT. Translating gives CASSQKNGPLHF.

A single count supports this clone. The chain is built from TRBV11-2 and TRBJ2-3; 8 bases line up with TRBD1. V was pared by 1 base and J by 1 base, with 4 bases of the junction left unmatched. The CDR3 has 16 residues. CDR1 is SGHAT and CDR2 is FQNNGV in the germline V gene. The CDR3: CASSLGYRGGTDTQYF. The CDR3, as DNA: TGTGCCAGCAGCTTAGGGTACAGGGGGGGCACAGATACGCAGTATTTT.

V is TRBV28 and J is TRBJ2-7; tentative D call: TRBD2 (6 bases). The length of the CDR3 is 14 residues. The V and J ends lost 3 bases and 2 bases respectively, with 11 bases between them. Germline V gene data show CDR1 as MDHEN and CDR2 as SYDVKM. The CDR3 bases are TGTGCCAGCAGTTTGGGCGGGGAGCCCTACGAGCAGTACGTC. Residues: CASSLGGEPYEQYV.

The genes are TRBV11-3 and TRBJ1-5; tentative D call: TRBD1 (6 bases). With 2 bases removed from V and 9 bases from J, the gap between germline ends came to 29 bases. CDR3 length: 19 residues. Germline V lookup: CDR1 SGHNT, CDR2 YENEEA. The DNA for the CDR3 is TGTGCCAGCAGCTTATTCTCGGGTGACGGGGGGGCGGCGTTTCGGCCCCAGCATTTT. This gives the protein CASSLFSGDGGAAFRPQHF. The whole variable domain, filled in from reference TRBV11-3 and TRBJ1-5, reads EAGVVQSPRYKIIEKKQPVAFWCNPISGHNTLYWYLQNLGQGPELLIRYENEEAVDDSQLPKDRFSAERLKGVDSTLKIQPAELGDSAVYLCASSLFSGDGGAAFRPQHFGDGTRLSIL.

The CDR3: CASSPRTGGFTEAFF. The DNA of the CDR3 is TGTGCCAGTAGTCCACGGACAGGGGGGTTCACTGAAGCTTTCTTT. The chain recombines TRBV19 with TRBJ1-1, with 10 bases fitting TRBD1. Trimming cost V 5 bases and J 4 bases; bases outside gene matches: 7. The CDR3 sequence is 15 residues long. In germline, CDR1 is LNHDA, CDR2 SQIVND (reference sequence).

The V and J genes are TRBV4-1 and TRBJ2-7; TRBD1 is a possible D gene (5 bases). Between the trimmed V and J ends, which lost 0 bases and 3 bases, there was a span of 12 bases. Germline V lookup: CDR1 MGHRA, CDR2 YSYEKL. CDR3 length: 15 amino acids. In DNA form, the CDR3 reads TGCGCCAGCAGCCAAGACAGGGTAGGATTCTACGAGCAGTACTTC. Encoded protein: CASSQDRVGFYEQYF.

The V call is TRBV5-1, the J call TRBJ2-3; D perhaps matches TRBD1 (5 bases). CDR1 is SGHRS, CDR2 YFSETQ, per germline. This CDR3 has 15 residues. Between the trimmed V and J ends, which lost 0 bases and 1 base, there was a span of 9 bases. The CDR3 sequence: CASSLGQGGTDTQYF. For the CDR3, the DNA is TGCGCCAGCAGCTTGGGGCAGGGTGGCACAGATACGCAGTATTTT.

The table lists this clone with a few counts. CDR3 sequence (DNA): TGTGCCAGCGGACAGGGAAACAATCAGCCCCAGCATTTT. It yields the protein CASGQGNNQPQHF. J is TRBJ1-5 and V is TRBV6-5, with 8 nucleotides matching TRBD1. V trimming: 8 bases; J trimming: 3 bases; junction bases outside the gene matches: 3. Germline V gene sequence: CDR1 MNHEY, CDR2 SVGAGI. The CDR3 length is 13 residues.

The genes are TRBV15 and TRBJ1-2; possibly TRBD1 for D (6 bases). The CDR3 runs 15 residues. Germline lookup yields CDR1 LNHNV and CDR2 YYDKDF (reference sequence). Trimming shortened V by 0 bases and J by 5 bases, and 13 bases separated the two germline ends. The CDR3 here is CATSRDGGGLYGYTF. CDR3 nucleotide sequence: TGTGCCACCAGCAGAGATGGGGGCGGACTGTATGGCTACACCTTC.

This sequence joins TRBV7-3 and TRBJ2-1; tentatively, D is TRBD2 (6 bases). V gave up 3 bases and J gave up 3 bases, with 12 bases separating them. Germline V gene data show CDR1 as SGHTA and CDR2 as FQGTGA. The CDR3 length is 15 residues. DNA for the CDR3: TGTGCCAGCAGCTTTGGCGGGACCAGCTACAATGAGCAGTTCTTC. This sequence encodes CASSFGGTSYNEQFF.

V gene TRBV5-1 combines with J gene TRBJ2-4, with a possible D match to TRBD1 (6 bases). Trimming cost V 1 base and J 4 bases, with 15 bases left between them. Germline V lookup: CDR1 SGHRS, CDR2 YFSETQ. The CDR3 runs to 16 residues. The CDR3 sequence: CASSLNRENSKNIQYF. The DNA of the CDR3 is TGCGCCAGCAGCTTGAACAGGGAAAACAGTAAAAACATTCAGTACTTC.

The chain has TRBV12-5 and TRBJ2-2, with D unresolved. Germline loops: CDR1 LGHNT, CDR2 FRNRAP. Trimming took off 4 bases at V and 5 bases at J, with 17 bases between the two ends. The CDR3 is 16 amino acids. The CDR3 sequence: CASGSNRVPGTGELFF. Here the CDR3 DNA reads TGTGCTAGTGGTTCAAACCGGGTCCCTGGGACCGGGGAGCTGTTTTTT. Full variable domain (outside the CDR3, taken from reference TRBV12-5 and TRBJ2-2): DARVTQTPRHKVTEMGQEVTMRCQPILGHNTVFWYRQTMMQGLELLAYFRNRAPLDDSGMPKDRFSAEMPDATLATLKIQPSEPRDSAVYFCASGSNRVPGTGELFFGEGSRLTVL.

A single count supports this clone. V is TRBV7-6 and J is TRBJ1-5; TRBD1 matches at 7 bases. V dropped 6 bases and J dropped 7; count of bases not matched to a gene: 6. The CDR3 sequence is 13 residues long. Per germline, CDR1 SGHVS and CDR2 FNYEAQ. The CDR3 nucleotides are TGTGCCAGCAGACCAACAGGGGAACAGCCCCAGCATTTT. It specifies CASRPTGEQPQHF.

The rearrangement joins TRBV6-5 to TRBJ1-5, with D perhaps TRBD1 (5 bases). Per the germline V gene, CDR1 is MNHEY and CDR2 is SVGAGI. The CDR3 loop spans 14 amino acids. The V end lost 3 bases, the J end lost 2 bases, and 8 bases lay between the germline ends. CDR3 in DNA: TGTGCCAGCAGTTATTTAGGGGGCAATCAGCCCCAGCATTTT. This translates into CASSYLGGNQPQHF.